What follows is one TCR beta chain and its context. Its antigen is unidentified. Profiling relied on immunoSEQ multiplex PCR, and the TCRdb table lists in-frame clones only, not all of them. The repertoire has about 100,000 clones, roughly 93% of them found once; the top ten carry 1% to 1.5%. This specimen comes from a study of siplizumab effects on memory and regulatory T cells. Whole-study findings and limits: The majority of clones, roughly 80-95% of proliferating CD4+ or CD8+ clones, lacked an assignable naive or memory phenotype.

This CDR3 has 17 residues. Germline assignment: CDR1 MNHNS and CDR2 SASEGT. V dropped 4 bases and J dropped 0; count of bases not matched to a gene: 3. The receptor was isolated from a human donor in good health. The material sequenced was non-Treg CD4+ T cells sorted from blood. The chain combines TRBV6-1 with TRBJ2-1; TRBD2 matches 13 bases. CDR3 bases: TGTGCCAGCAGTGGGAGGACTAGCGGGAGCTCCTACAATGAGCAGTTCTTC. Its translation: CASSGRTSGSSYNEQFF.